This TCR beta chain was sequenced during a study of T cell repertoires in cytomegalovirus infection. Study background: Based on public TCR beta signatures, there were indications of CMV infection and of a matching HLA type.

As concerns this clonotype: Its matching antigen is unknown.

MiXCR, run by TCRdb on the reads, gives a single entry per CDR3 protein. The table records under 500,000 distinct CDR3 sequences, approximately 42% of them present only once. The CDR3 has 18 residues. V was clipped by 5 bases and J by 1 base, with 23 bases between them. Germline assignment: CDR1 MNHEY and CDR2 SVGEGT. The sequencing here drew on cultured PBMCs, taken from culture after CMV antigen stimulation. This chain uses TRBV6-2 or TRBV6-3 with TRBJ2-5; D might be TRBD2 (7 bases). This TCR was sampled from a human donor in good health (CMV status not recorded). Some clones in this sample may be carry-over from other donors' samples. Here the CDR3 reads CASSDKDHSRGPQETQYF. CDR3 DNA sequence: TGTGCCAGCAGTGATAAAGATCATTCGCGGGGGCCCCAAGAGACCCAGTACTTC.